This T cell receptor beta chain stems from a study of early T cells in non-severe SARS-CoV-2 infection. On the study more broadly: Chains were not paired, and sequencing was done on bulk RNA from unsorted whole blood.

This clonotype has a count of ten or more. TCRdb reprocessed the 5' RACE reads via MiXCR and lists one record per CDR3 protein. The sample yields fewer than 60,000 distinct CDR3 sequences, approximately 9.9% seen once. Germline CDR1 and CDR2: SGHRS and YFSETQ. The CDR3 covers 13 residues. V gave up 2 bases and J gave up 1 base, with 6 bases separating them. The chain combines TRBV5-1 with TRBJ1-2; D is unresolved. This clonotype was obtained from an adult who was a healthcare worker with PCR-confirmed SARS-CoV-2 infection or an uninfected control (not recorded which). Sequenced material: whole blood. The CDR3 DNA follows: TGCGCCAGCAGCTTCCGCCTTAACTATGGCTACACCTTC. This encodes CASSFRLNYGYTF.